This is a list of T cell receptor beta chains from one sample in a study of post-analysis software for immune sequencing data. TCRdb re-called the PCR reads through MiXCR, storing one row per CDR3 protein. The sample lists about 430,000 distinct CDR3 sequences, 30% to 40% seen once, with around 8% in the top ten. The sample taken for sequencing was blood. These receptors all stem from a girl aged 2 to 10 with multiple sclerosis. Each CDR3 is given with its conserved first and last residue. A D gene is named only where the DNA matches it firmly. Size is omitted from some rows. Given values are once, few, many or a class for expanded clones.

v_gene	d_gene	abundance	j_gene	CDR3nt	CDR3aa
TRBV5-1	-	-	TRBJ2-1	TGCGCCAGCAGCTTGGCCGACGGAACCGGGCCCTACAATGAGCAGTTCTTC	CASSLADGTGPYNEQFF
TRBV29-1	-	-	TRBJ1-4	TGCAGCGTTGAAATAGGAGGAGGTGAAAAACTGTTTTTT	CSVEIGGGEKLFF
TRBV7-9	-	-	TRBJ2-3	TGTGCCAGCAGCCTCTCTCTGTCAGATACGCAGTATTTT	CASSLSLSDTQYF
TRBV18	-	-	TRBJ1-1	TGTGCCAGCTCACCTAACGTTGAGAACACTGAAGCTTTCTTT	CASSPNVENTEAFF
TRBV12-3/TRBV12-4	-	-	TRBJ2-5	TGTGCCAGCAGCAACAGGGCAGAGACCCAGTACTTC	CASSNRAETQYF
TRBV24-1	-	-	TRBJ1-5	TGTGCCACCAGTGAGCGGACGTTGGGACAGCCCCAGCATTTT	CATSERTLGQPQHF
TRBV7-9	-	few	TRBJ2-1	TGTGCCAGCAGCCATCGTACTTTCTCCTACAATGAGCAGTTCTTC	CASSHRTFSYNEQFF
TRBV12-3/TRBV12-4	-	-	TRBJ2-1	TGTGCCAGCACTCCCCTAGGTTTCTACAATGAGCAGTTCTTC	CASTPLGFYNEQFF
TRBV10-2	TRBD1	-	TRBJ1-5	TGCGCCAGCAGTCAGGACAGGTTTGGATATAGCAATCAGCCCCAGCATTTT	CASSQDRFGYSNQPQHF
TRBV2	TRBD2	-	TRBJ2-1	TGTGCCAGCAGTGCGGGACTAGCGGGACTATCCTACAATGAGCAGTTCTTC	CASSAGLAGLSYNEQFF
TRBV9	-	-	TRBJ1-2	TGTGCCAGCAGCGTAGGGCACGGCCCCTATGGCTACACCTTC	CASSVGHGPYGYTF
TRBV5-1	TRBD2	-	TRBJ2-7	TGCGCCAGCAGCTTGGAAGCGGGAGTAACCTACGAGCAGTACTTC	CASSLEAGVTYEQYF
TRBV27	TRBD1	-	TRBJ1-2	TGTGCCGGCAGTCTCACAGGGGGGTATGGCTACACCTTC	CAGSLTGGYGYTF
TRBV15	-	few	TRBJ2-1	TGTGCCACCAGCATCCGACACAGCTCCTACAATGAGCAGTTCTTC	CATSIRHSSYNEQFF
TRBV12-3/TRBV12-4	-	-	TRBJ1-1	TGTGCCAGCAGTTTAATGGGGGGACCTGAAGCTTTCTTT	CASSLMGGPEAFF
TRBV15	TRBD1	-	TRBJ1-5	TGTGCCACCAGCAGAGTAGGAGGGGGCGGTCAGCCCCAGCATTTT	CATSRVGGGGQPQHF
TRBV6-5	-	-	TRBJ1-4	TGTGCCAGCAGGGTACAGGGCTCCTACGGTGAAAAACTGTTTTTT	CASRVQGSYGEKLFF
TRBV4-3	-	few	TRBJ1-2	TGCGCCAGCAGCCAAGAACAGGACTCCTACTATGGCTACACCTTC	CASSQEQDSYYGYTF
TRBV4-3	-	few	TRBJ2-1	TGCGCCAGCAGGCCCGGGGTGGAGAGCTACAATGAGCAGTTCTTC	CASRPGVESYNEQFF
TRBV12-3/TRBV12-4	-	-	TRBJ1-2	TGTGCCAGCAGTTTCTCAGATAACTATGGCTACACCTTC	CASSFSDNYGYTF
TRBV4-3	-	-	TRBJ1-3	TGCGCCAGCAGCCCTCAAGGGGCCTGGCAGGACACCATATATTTT	CASSPQGAWQDTIYF
TRBV12-3/TRBV12-4	-	-	TRBJ2-2	TGTGCCAGCAGTGGTACGGGCACCGGGGAGCTGTTTTTT	CASSGTGTGELFF
TRBV5-4	-	-	TRBJ1-1	TGTGCCAGCAGCTCACTAGGGGGGGGGTACACTGAAGCTTTCTTT	CASSSLGGGYTEAFF
TRBV29-1	-	few	TRBJ2-1	TGCAGCGTTGAACCAGGGCGGACTTTACTTTACAATGAGCAGTTCTTC	CSVEPGRTLLYNEQFF
TRBV3-1	-	few	TRBJ2-1	TGTGCCAGCAGCAATTATTACAATGAGCAGTTCTTC	CASSNYYNEQFF
TRBV29-1	-	many	TRBJ2-1	TGCAGCGTTGTGAGGGCAGGGCTATACAATGAGCAGTTCTTC	CSVVRAGLYNEQFF
TRBV4-2	TRBD2	-	TRBJ2-1	TGTGCCAGCAGCCAAGATTTTTTCACTAGCGGGAGTTATGAGCAGTTCTTC	CASSQDFFTSGSYEQFF
TRBV7-9	TRBD2	-	TRBJ2-3	TGTGCCAGCAGCTTCCCGTGGGAGGGACCCACAGATACGCAGTATTTT	CASSFPWEGPTDTQYF
TRBV29-1	-	-	TRBJ2-1	TGCAGCGTCGCAGGGCTACTACGAAATGAGCAGTTCTTC	CSVAGLLRNEQFF
TRBV2	-	-	TRBJ1-2	TGTGCCAGCAGTGCTTGGGAGGGAGGTCGCGGCTACACCTTC	CASSAWEGGRGYTF
TRBV13	-	-	TRBJ2-7	TGTGCCAGCAGCTTAAAAGAGCGGATCCCTGGTATCGACGAGCAGTACTTC	CASSLKERIPGIDEQYF
TRBV5-1	TRBD2	few	TRBJ2-1	TGCGCCAGCAAGGGACTAGCGGTCAATGAGCAGTTCTTC	CASKGLAVNEQFF
TRBV28	-	few	TRBJ1-5	TGTGCCAGCAGTGCCGTAATCTGGGTTGTTCAGCCCCAGCATTTT	CASSAVIWVVQPQHF
TRBV6-2/TRBV6-3	TRBD1	few	TRBJ1-5	TGTGCCAGCAGTCGTAGGGGGCTAGGAAGCAATCAGCCCCAGCATTTT	CASSRRGLGSNQPQHF
TRBV28	TRBD2	few	TRBJ2-1	TGTGCCAGCAGTTTACGGGGGGTTCTGTACAATGAGCAGTTCTTC	CASSLRGVLYNEQFF
TRBV7-3	TRBD1	-	TRBJ2-5	TGTGCCAGCAGCGCCCACAGGGGGCGCGTGGAGACCCAGTACTTC	CASSAHRGRVETQYF
TRBV20-1	-	once	TRBJ2-1	TGCAGTGCTAGAATCCGACCTGAGCAGTTCTTC	CSARIRPEQFF
TRBV15	-	few	TRBJ2-7	TGTGCCACCAGCAGAGATCCTAGTCTCGAGCAGTACTTC	CATSRDPSLEQYF
TRBV3-1	TRBD2	-	TRBJ2-2	TGTGCCAGCAGCCAAGGGGCCAGCGGGGGAACCGGGGAGCTGTTTTTT	CASSQGASGGTGELFF